This entry is about one TCR beta chain. Its cognate antigen is unknown. This entry is derived from a study of shared clonotypes between healthy human individuals. Points from the study as a whole: Naive CD4 clonotype sharing across a handful of donors was about 5%.

Researchers reported that CD8 memory united CD45RO+ cells with CCR7-negative CD45RA+ TemRA cells. Clones were read by immunoSEQ multiplex PCR, and TCRdb kept only the in-frame ones, dropping some. Of about 110,000 clones in the sample, about 71% were seen once. Between the trimmed V and J ends, which lost 0 bases and 2 bases, there was a span of 12 bases. This CDR3 has 15 residues. In germline, CDR1 is SGHRS, CDR2 YFSETQ. This receptor was taken from a woman aged 30 to 39 in good health. The chain is built from TRBV5-1 and TRBJ2-7, with TRBD2 as a possible D gene (6 bases). The source material was memory CD8+ T cells sorted from blood. Noted subset: CD45RO+ cells pooled with CCR7-negative TemRA cells. CDR3 DNA sequence: TGCGCCAGCAGCTTGGCCCTAGCGAACCCCTACGAGCAGTACTTC. This codes for CASSLALANPYEQYF.